One T cell receptor beta chain is described in this entry. What it recognizes is unknown. The entry originates in a study of shared clonotypes between healthy human individuals. Study-wide background: CD4 naive and CD4 memory each took three plates per donor, while CD8 naive took two and CD8 memory one. Study results and caveats: Only blood samples were collected, and tissue repertoires likely differ. The study generally estimated greater richness for naive than memory subsets. Compared with clonotypes that all four donors shared, non-shared clonotypes had lower generation probabilities.

The V segment lost 5 bases and the J segment 0 bases; nucleotides outside the gene matches: 3. The CDR3 covers 15 residues. Per the germline V gene, CDR1 is LNHDA and CDR2 is SQIVND (reference sequence). The repertoire was sequenced with immunoSEQ multiplex PCR; TCRdb's copy has only in-frame clones and lacks some. Among roughly 1 million clones listed, about 75% were seen once. This TCR was sampled from a man between 18 and 29 years old in good health. Sample: memory CD4+ T cells sorted from blood. Specified subset: CD45RA-negative fraction. The V call is TRBV19, the J call TRBJ2-3, with 9 nucleotides matching TRBD1. The CDR3 DNA reads TGTGCCAGTAGTCGGACAGGGGCCAGCACAGATACGCAGTATTTT. This translates into CASSRTGASTDTQYF.